These 15 T cell receptor beta chains originate from one sample sequenced in a study of metastatic and nonmetastatic thyroid tumors. All patients reached thyroid surgery having received no treatment beforehand. TCRdb re-called clones from the PCR reads using MiXCR. There are about 22,000 clones in the sample; around 19% occur only once, and 2.5% to 3% lies in the top ten. Specimen: adjacent normal tissue. These receptors all come from a male donor with papillary thyroid cancer or a benign thyroid nodule (not recorded which). Some clones in this sample may be carry-over from other donors' samples.

This clone has just a few counts. The CDR3 loop is CASTSIGRQLEQYF. The CDR3 DNA reads as TGTGCCAGCACCTCCATAGGACGGCAGCTCGAGCAGTACTTC. This sequence joins TRBV6-1 and TRBJ2-7; D remains unclear. Germline assignment: CDR1 MNHNS and CDR2 SASEGT. V was shortened by 7 bases and J by 6 bases, with 19 bases between the two germline ends. CDR3 size: 14 residues.

This clone occurred many times. The V call is TRBV11-1, the J call TRBJ1-2; D not certain. The CDR3 runs to 16 residues. The V gene lost 1 base and the J gene lost 2 bases, with 14 bases spanning the gap. Germline V gene sequence: CDR1 SGHAT, CDR2 FQDESV (reference sequence). CDR3 DNA: TGTGCCAGCAGCTTAGGTCGTGGCCTACACAACTATGGCTACACCTTC. This codes for CASSLGRGLHNYGYTF.

By sample share, this clone is medium-sized. The chain joins TRBV12-3 or TRBV12-4 to TRBJ1-5; 7 bases match TRBD1. Trimming cost V 3 bases and J 1 base; bases outside gene matches: 6. The CDR3 contains 16 residues. This CDR3 is CASSFGVQGSNQPQHF. In DNA form, the CDR3 reads TGTGCCAGCAGTTTCGGAGTACAGGGGAGCAATCAGCCCCAGCATTTT.

Within the sample, this clone is medium-sized. This chain connects TRBV27 to TRBJ1-2; perhaps TRBD1 as D (6 bases). In germline, CDR1 is MNHEY, CDR2 SMNVEV (reference sequence). The ends were cut back, 8 bases at V and 4 bases at J, with 8 bases in the middle. This CDR3 region has 11 residues. CDR3 nucleotides: TGTGCCAGCGGACAGCGCTATGGCTACACCTTC. Amino acids: CASGQRYGYTF.

About this clone: An end of the junction does not agree with germline; a read error may underlie this. The V call is TRBV20-1, the J call TRBJ2-5; D uncertain. This CDR3 spans 14 amino acids. Germline V gene sequence: CDR1 DFQATT, CDR2 SNEGSKA (reference sequence). The CDR3 nucleotides are TGCAGTGCTAGAGTCGTTTATCCCAGCGAGAGCCAGTACTTC. It encodes CSARVVYPSESQYF.

This clone was seen at least ten times. The chain combines TRBV2 with TRBJ1-6; D ambiguous. Germline values: CDR1 SNHLY, CDR2 FYNNEI. The ends were cut back, 6 bases at V and 4 bases at J, with 7 bases in the middle. The CDR3 spans 13 residues. In DNA, the CDR3 is TGTGCCAGCAGGCTCGATTATAATTCACCCCTCCACTTT. It codes for CASRLDYNSPLHF.

Comment on this clone: Without the conserved terminal phenylalanine or tryptophan, this CDR3 likely stems from a read error. The V and J genes are TRBV11-2 and TRBJ2-2; D call uncertain. V dropped 1 base and J dropped 10 bases, with 7 bases sitting between them. The CDR3 extends over 12 amino acids. The germline CDR1 and CDR2 sequences are SGHAT and FQNNGV. CDR3 protein: CASSLGGVELFY. DNA of the CDR3: TGTGCCAGCAGCTTAGGTGGCGTGGAGCTGTTTTAT.

Worth noting for this clone: Germline is not matched at one junction end, which may reflect a read error. The chain employs TRBV10-3 and TRBJ2-3, with TRBD2 matching over 8 bases. The CDR3 totals 18 residues. In germline, CDR1 is ENHRY, CDR2 SYGVKD. The CDR3 DNA sequence: TGTGGCATCAGTGAGCCCGTGGGTAGCGGGGACGGAACAGATACGCAGTATTTT. Translated, it gives CGISEPVGSGDGTDTQYF.

This clone was counted many times. V and J are TRBV7-3 and TRBJ2-3, with 8 positions matching TRBD2. Germline CDR1 SGHTA, CDR2 FQGTGA. The CDR3 is 15 residues long. The ends lost 6 bases at V and 5 bases at J; junction bases unmatched: 10. CDR3 loop: CASRQSGLVGDTQYF. In nucleotides, the CDR3 is TGTGCCAGCAGACAATCGGGACTAGTGGGAGATACGCAGTATTTT.

The table lists this clone with a few counts. The J gene is TRBJ2-1, the V gene TRBV4-2; 13 bases are a match to TRBD2. The CDR3 runs 19 residues. The germline CDR1 and CDR2 sequences are LGHNA and YNFKEQ. V dropped 2 bases and J dropped 2; count of bases not matched to a gene: 9. CDR3 nucleotide sequence: TGTGCCAGCAGCCAAAGGACTAGCGGGAGCCTCGTTCCCTACAATGAGCAGTTCTTC. The encoded protein is CASSQRTSGSLVPYNEQFF.

This clone is labeled medium-sized (0.01 to 0.1%). The chain employs TRBV12-3 or TRBV12-4 and TRBJ1-2; TRBD1 might be the D (6 bases). The CDR3 runs 12 residues. Trimming removed 2 bases from V and 8 bases from J, with 9 bases in between. CDR3 in DNA: TGTGCCAGCAGTTTAAGGGGGTTCGGCTACACCTTC. Amino acids: CASSLRGFGYTF.

The chain has TRBV11-1 and TRBJ2-1, with D tentatively TRBD2 (5 bases). Germline V gene lookup returns CDR1 SGHAT and CDR2 FQDESV (reference sequence). This CDR3 contains 17 residues. The V end was cut by 5 bases, the J end by 10 bases, with 27 bases between. The CDR3 coding sequence is TGTGCCAGCAGCCCCAAACCGGGCGAGCGGTTTGAAGAGGAGCAGTTCTTC. Translating it yields CASSPKPGERFEEEQFF.

This clone is medium-sized (0.01 to 0.1%). Other DNA sequences of this sample code for an identical CDR3. The rearrangement uses TRBV20-1 and TRBJ1-6; no firm D call. The ends were cut back, 1 base at V and 0 bases at J, with 10 bases in the middle. CDR3 length: 16 amino acids. In germline, CDR1 is DFQATT, CDR2 SNEGSKA (reference sequence). DNA of the CDR3: TGCAGTGCTAGAGCGTCCCGGGACTCCTATAATTCACCCCTCCACTTT. It specifies CSARASRDSYNSPLHF.

This clone is medium-sized by share. CDR3 sequence reads: CASKEEVSYNSPLHF. The CDR3 coding sequence is TGTGCCAGTAAGGAGGAAGTCTCCTATAATTCACCCCTCCACTTT. The chain joins TRBV19 to TRBJ1-6, with D uncertain. The CDR3 loop spans 15 amino acids. V was trimmed by 7 bases and J by 0 bases, leaving 10 bases between them. Germline lookup yields CDR1 LNHDA and CDR2 SQIVND (reference sequence). Full variable domain (missing parts from reference TRBV19 and TRBJ1-6): DGGITQSPKYLFRKEGQNVTLSCEQNLNHDAMYWYRQDPGQGLRLIYYSQIVNDFQKGDIAEGYSVSREKKESFPLTVTSAQKNPTAFYLCASKEEVSYNSPLHFGNGTRLTVT.

This clone has at least ten counts. The CDR3 loop reads CASSFGTSGGTDTQYF. CDR3 nucleotide sequence: TGCGCCAGCAGCTTCGGGACTAGCGGGGGCACAGATACGCAGTATTTT. The chain carries TRBV5-1 and TRBJ2-3, with TRBD2 identical over 13 bases. Losses at the gene ends were 2 bases for V and 1 base for J; bases not matched to a gene: 1. The CDR3 consists of 16 residues. Germline lookup yields CDR1 SGHRS and CDR2 YFSETQ.